This TCR beta chain was sequenced in a study of post-analysis software for immune sequencing data. Study at large: Relapsing-remitting, secondary progressive and progressive-relapsing courses of multiple sclerosis were included. The study's findings and limits: Those samples that were prepared in the same batch co-clustered strongly by F measure. Significantly lower normalized Chao1 diversity was found in patients with multiple sclerosis relative to controls. Compared with controls, patients had more of about 5 TRBV segments, including TRBV5-6, TRBV5-1 and TRBV20-1.

This CDR3 spans 12 amino acids. In germline, CDR1 is SQVTM, CDR2 ANQGSEA. With 4 bases removed from V and 1 base from J, the gap between germline ends came to 6 bases. Sequencing libraries made from TCR beta cDNA carried unique molecular identifiers. T cells, about 0.95 to 10 million of them, yielded roughly 470,000 cDNA molecules. TCRdb reprocessed the PCR reads via MiXCR and lists one record per CDR3 protein. This repertoire shows almost 700,000 distinct CDR3 sequences, roughly three fifths found once; its top ten account for approximately 11%. This clonotype was seen more than once but under ten times. Its antigen is currently unknown.

The V gene is TRBV29-1, the J gene TRBJ2-3; D is ambiguous. This TCR derives from a girl aged 2-15 years with multiple sclerosis. Sequenced input: blood. CDR3 residues: CSVVPGTDTQYF. In DNA form, the CDR3 reads TGCAGCGTTGTACCCGGCACAGATACGCAGTATTTT.